The present T cell receptor (beta chain) was sequenced within a study of T cell responses to AZD1222 COVID-19 vaccine. Regarding the study as a whole: The donors showed a predominance of white British ancestry and of females, with possible underestimation of clonal diversity. With dominance at 160-218 and 743-854, vaccine-associated CD4 TCRs spanned spike. As reported, nearly half of all spike-specific TCRs target variant regions that are unmutated. Spike-specific TCR repertoires showed rising breadth and depth after two AZD1222 doses.

Generated by immunoSEQ multiplex PCR, the TCRdb table keeps only in-frame clones and is missing some. The data hold 55,000 to 65,000 clones, with nearly 90% observed a single time. Turning to this clone: Its matching antigen is unknown.

The CDR3 length is 20 residues. Between the trimmed V and J ends, which lost 5 bases and 5 bases, there was a span of 33 bases. Per germline, CDR1 MDHEN and CDR2 SYDVKM. The V call is TRBV28, the J call TRBJ1-1, with TRBD1 as a possible D gene (5 bases). This receptor was identified in an adult who received the AZD1222 COVID-19 vaccine. The specimen comprised peripheral blood, sampled 28 days after the second AZD1222 dose. CDR3 amino acids: CASSILGFTERDRRETEAFF. The CDR3 nucleotides are TGTGCCAGCAGTATCTTGGGGTTCACGGAAAGGGACCGAAGAGAAACTGAAGCTTTCTTT.